This is a list of T cell receptor beta chains from one sample in a study of CD8 T cells in ankylosing spondylitis. TCRdb re-analysed the 5' RACE reads in MiXCR, keeping a single row per CDR3 protein. The repertoire holds about 240,000 distinct CDR3 sequences, with about 11% as singletons. The specimen was blood, either unsorted or a sorted T cell fraction (not recorded which). The receptors shown here come from a male donor with ankylosing spondylitis or in good health (not recorded which). The CDR3 runs from the conserved cysteine through the conserved F or W. A D gene is named only where the DNA matches it firmly. Not all rows give a size; the values are once, few, many and, for expanded clones, a class.

V gene	clone size	D gene	J gene	CDR3 DNA	CDR3 protein
TRBV10-2	many	.	TRBJ2-1	TGCGCCAGCAGTGAGGTAGTTGATTCCAATGAGCAGTTCTTC	CASSEVVDSNEQFF
TRBV15	many	.	TRBJ1-2	TGTGCCACCAGCAGTCCGATGGGCGGGCAGGGTTACCTCTTC	CATSSPMGGQGYLF
TRBV15	.	.	TRBJ2-5	TGTGCCACCAGCAGAGATCGAGGCGGATCGACAAGGCAAGAGACCCAGTACTTC	CATSRDRGGSTRQETQYF
TRBV27	.	.	TRBJ2-1	TGTGCCAGCAGTTCTGACCTTATGAAGGTCTACAATAAGCAGTTCTTC	CASSSDLMKVYNKQFF
TRBV12-3/TRBV12-4	many	.	TRBJ2-3	TGTGCCAGCAGTCCGAACAGGAACACAGATACGCAGTATTTT	CASSPNRNTDTQYF
TRBV5-1	many	.	TRBJ2-3	TGCGCCAGCAGCTTGTTTCCCACAGATACGCAGTATTTT	CASSLFPTDTQYF
TRBV19	.	TRBD1	TRBJ1-5	TGTGCCAGTAGGCCGACAGGGGGCGTTCAGCCCCAGCATTTT	CASRPTGGVQPQHF
TRBV20-1	many	.	TRBJ2-1	TGCAGTGCCCCCGCACCCGCCGGCGGCAATGAGCAGTTCTTC	CSAPAPAGGNEQFF
TRBV12-3/TRBV12-4	.	TRBD1	TRBJ2-2	TGTGCCAGCAGTCAACAGGGGGCCGGGGAGCTGTTTTTT	CASSQQGAGELFF
TRBV20-1	.	.	TRBJ1-2	TGCAGTGCTAGAGATCGAGTTCAGGACTATGGCTACACCTTC	CSARDRVQDYGYTF
TRBV29-1	many	TRBD1	TRBJ1-2	TGCAGCGCCCAGACAGGGGCGTCAGGTGGCTACACCTTC	CSAQTGASGGYTF
TRBV29-1	many	.	TRBJ2-3	TGCAGCGCCAGGGCCACAACCACAGATACGCAGTATTTT	CSARATTTDTQYF
TRBV12-3/TRBV12-4	many	.	TRBJ1-1	TGTGCCAGCAGTTTGGGTACCTTGGCTTTCTTT	CASSLGTLAFF
TRBV4-1	.	TRBD2	TRBJ2-1	TGCGCCAGCAGCCAAGGTATCGTTCCCCCTCGGGGGGGGAATGAGCAGTTCTTC	CASSQGIVPPRGGNEQFF
TRBV25-1	few	.	TRBJ1-2	TGTGCCAGCAGTGCGAGCAGAGGCTATGGCTACACCTTC	CASSASRGYGYTF